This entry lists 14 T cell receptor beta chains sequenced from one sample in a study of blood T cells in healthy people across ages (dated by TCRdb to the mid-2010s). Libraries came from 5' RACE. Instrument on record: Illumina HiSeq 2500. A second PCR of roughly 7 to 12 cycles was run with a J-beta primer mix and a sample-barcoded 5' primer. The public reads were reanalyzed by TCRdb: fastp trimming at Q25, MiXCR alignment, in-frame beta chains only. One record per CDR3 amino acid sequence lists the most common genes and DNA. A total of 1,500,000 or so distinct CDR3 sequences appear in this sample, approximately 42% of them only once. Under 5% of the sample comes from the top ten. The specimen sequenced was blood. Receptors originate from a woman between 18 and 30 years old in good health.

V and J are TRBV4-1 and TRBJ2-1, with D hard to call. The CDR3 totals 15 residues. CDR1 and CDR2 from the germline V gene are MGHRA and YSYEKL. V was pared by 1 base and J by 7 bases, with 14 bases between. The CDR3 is CASSQGVKRRNEQFF. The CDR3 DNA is TGCGCCAGCAGCCAAGGGGTCAAAAGGCGGAATGAGCAGTTCTTC.

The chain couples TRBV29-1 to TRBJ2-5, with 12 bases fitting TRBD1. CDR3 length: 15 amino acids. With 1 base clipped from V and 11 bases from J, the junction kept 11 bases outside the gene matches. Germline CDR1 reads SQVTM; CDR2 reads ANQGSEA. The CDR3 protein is CSVEGEGQGALEQYF. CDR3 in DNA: TGCAGCGTTGAAGGAGAGGGACAGGGGGCGTTAGAGCAGTACTTC.

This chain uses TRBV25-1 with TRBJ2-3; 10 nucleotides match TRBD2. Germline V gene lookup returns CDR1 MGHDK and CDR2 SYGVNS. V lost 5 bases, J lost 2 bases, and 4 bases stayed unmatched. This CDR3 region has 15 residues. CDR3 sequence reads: CASSKGTSVTDTQYF. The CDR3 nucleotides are TGTGCCAGCAGTAAGGGGACTAGCGTCACAGATACGCAGTATTTT.

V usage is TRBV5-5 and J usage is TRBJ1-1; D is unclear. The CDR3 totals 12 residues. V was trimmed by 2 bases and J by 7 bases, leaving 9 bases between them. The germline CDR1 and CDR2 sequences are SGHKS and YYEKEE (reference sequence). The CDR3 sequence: CASSFLAVEAFF. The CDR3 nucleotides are TGTGCCAGCAGCTTTCTGGCAGTTGAAGCTTTCTTT.

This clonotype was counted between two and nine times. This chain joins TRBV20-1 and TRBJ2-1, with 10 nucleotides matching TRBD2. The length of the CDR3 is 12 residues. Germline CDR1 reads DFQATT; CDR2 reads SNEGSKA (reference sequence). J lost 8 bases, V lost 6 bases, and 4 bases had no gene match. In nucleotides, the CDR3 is TGCAGTGCCACGACTAGCGGGCATGAGCAGTTCTTC. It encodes CSATTSGHEQFF.

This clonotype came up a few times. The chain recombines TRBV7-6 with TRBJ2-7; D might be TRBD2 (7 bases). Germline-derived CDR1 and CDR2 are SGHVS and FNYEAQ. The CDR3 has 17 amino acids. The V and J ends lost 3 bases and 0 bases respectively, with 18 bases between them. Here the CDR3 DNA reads TGTGCCAGCAGCTTGACCCTCAGGGGAGGGCTCTCCTACGAGCAGTACTTC. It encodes CASSLTLRGGLSYEQYF.

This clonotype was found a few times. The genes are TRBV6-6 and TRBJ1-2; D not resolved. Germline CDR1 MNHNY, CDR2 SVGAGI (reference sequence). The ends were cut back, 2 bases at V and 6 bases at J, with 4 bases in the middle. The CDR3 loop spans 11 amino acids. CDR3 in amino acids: CASSYKNGYTF. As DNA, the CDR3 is TGTGCCAGCAGTTACAAAAATGGCTACACCTTC.

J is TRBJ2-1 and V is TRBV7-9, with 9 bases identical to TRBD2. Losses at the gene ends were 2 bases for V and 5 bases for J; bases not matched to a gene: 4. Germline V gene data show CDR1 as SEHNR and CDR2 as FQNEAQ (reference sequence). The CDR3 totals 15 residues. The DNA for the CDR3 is TGTGCCAGCAGCTTACTAGCGGGGTTCGACAATGAGCAGTTCTTC. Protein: CASSLLAGFDNEQFF.

CDR3 bases: TGCAGTGCTAGAATAGCGGGATCCACAGATACGCAGTATTTT. Translating it yields CSARIAGSTDTQYF. The chain has TRBV20-1 and TRBJ2-3, with 8 nucleotides matching TRBD2. From germline, CDR1 is DFQATT and CDR2 SNEGSKA (reference sequence). The CDR3 covers 14 residues. V shed 2 bases, J shed 2 bases, and the junction held 3 bases outside the gene matches.

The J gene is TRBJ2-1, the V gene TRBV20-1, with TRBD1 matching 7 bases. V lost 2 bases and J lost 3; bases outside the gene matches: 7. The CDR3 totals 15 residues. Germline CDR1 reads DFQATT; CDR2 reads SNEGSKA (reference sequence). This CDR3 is CSARTGTAHYNEQFF. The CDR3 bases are TGCAGTGCTAGAACCGGGACAGCTCACTACAATGAGCAGTTCTTC.

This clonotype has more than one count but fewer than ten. CDR3 sequence (DNA): TGCAGCGTTGGTTTAGCATCGGATACGCAGTATTTT. Its translation is CSVGLASDTQYF. The chain links TRBV29-1 to TRBJ2-3, with D unresolved. CDR3 length equals 12 residues. Trimming took off 4 bases at V and 6 bases at J, with 11 bases between the two ends. Germline V gives CDR1 SQVTM, CDR2 ANQGSEA.

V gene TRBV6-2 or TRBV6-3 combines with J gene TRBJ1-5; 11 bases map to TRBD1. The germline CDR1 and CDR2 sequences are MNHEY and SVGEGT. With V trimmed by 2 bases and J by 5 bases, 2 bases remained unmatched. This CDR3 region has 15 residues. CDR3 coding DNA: TGTGCCAGCAGTTACGGACAGGGGGCTGATCAGCCCCAGCATTTT. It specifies CASSYGQGADQPQHF.

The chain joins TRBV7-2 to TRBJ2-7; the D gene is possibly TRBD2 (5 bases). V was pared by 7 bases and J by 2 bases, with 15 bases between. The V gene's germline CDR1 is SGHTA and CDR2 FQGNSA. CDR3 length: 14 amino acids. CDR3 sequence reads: CASKRVGETYEQYF. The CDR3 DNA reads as TGTGCCAGCAAAAGAGTGGGAGAGACCTACGAGCAGTACTTC.

CDR3 loop: CSAGGLAGISEQYF. DNA for the CDR3: TGCAGTGCCGGGGGACTAGCGGGAATTAGCGAGCAGTACTTC. The chain couples TRBV20-1 to TRBJ2-4; 13 bases line up with TRBD2. The J call may be incorrect, as the DNA end agrees better with TRBJ2-7. This CDR3 region has 14 residues. Germline CDR1 reads DFQATT; CDR2 reads SNEGSKA (reference sequence).